This entry features one T cell receptor beta chain sequence. The sample originates from a study of T cells in Graves' hyperthyroidism and ophthalmopathy. Stable disease denoted Graves' hyperthyroidism without ophthalmopathy progression within 18 months. The trim removed 4 bases at V and 1 base at J, leaving 4 bases unmatched. CDR1 and CDR2 from the germline V gene are LGHNA and YNFKEQ. The CDR3 has 14 amino acids. The CDR3 regions of TCR beta were amplified from RNA transcripts. HTBI primers drove first-round RT-PCR of the TCR CDR3. TCRdb used MiXCR to reprocess the multiplex PCR reads, holding one entry per CDR3 protein. The data hold hundreds of thousands of distinct CDR3 sequences, with 30% to 40% observed a single time.

J is TRBJ2-7 and V is TRBV4-2; 7 nucleotides match TRBD2. The specimen was blood. This TCR derives from a woman in her forties with Graves' hyperthyroidism. CDR3 in DNA: TGTGCCAGCAGCCCCCAGCGGGAATCCTACGAGCAGTACTTC. Its translation: CASSPQRESYEQYF.